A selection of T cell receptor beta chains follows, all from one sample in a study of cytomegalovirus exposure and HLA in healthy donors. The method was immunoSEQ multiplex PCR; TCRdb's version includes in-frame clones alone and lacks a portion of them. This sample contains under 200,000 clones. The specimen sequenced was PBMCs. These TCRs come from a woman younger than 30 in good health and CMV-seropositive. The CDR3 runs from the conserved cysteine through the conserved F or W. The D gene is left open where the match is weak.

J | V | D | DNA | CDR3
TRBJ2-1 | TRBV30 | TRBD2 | TGTGCCTGGAGTGTACTACTAGCGGGTAAAGAGCAGTTCTTC | CAWSVLLAGKEQFF
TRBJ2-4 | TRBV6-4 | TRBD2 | TGTGCCAGCAGTTCATTTAGCGGGGGGGCCTCCAAAAACATTCAGTACTTC | CASSSFSGGASKNIQYF
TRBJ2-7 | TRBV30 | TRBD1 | TGTGCCTGGAGCCTCGGTCAGGGGGCCTACGAGCAGTACTTC | CAWSLGQGAYEQYF
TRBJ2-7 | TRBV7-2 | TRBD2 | TGTGCCAGCAGCCCCCAGCGGGGGGGATACGAGCAGTACTTC | CASSPQRGGYEQYF
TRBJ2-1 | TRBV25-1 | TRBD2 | TGTGCCAGCAGTGAATATTTAGCGGGTGAGCAGTTCTTC | CASSEYLAGEQFF
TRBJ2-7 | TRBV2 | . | TGTGCCAGCAGGAATCAACCCGGAGGGTCCTACGAGCAGTACTTC | CASRNQPGGSYEQYF
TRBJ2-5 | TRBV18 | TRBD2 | TGTGCCAGCTCACCAATAGCGGGAGAGGCAGAGACCCAGTACTTC | CASSPIAGEAETQYF
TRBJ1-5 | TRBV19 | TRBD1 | TGTGCCAGTAGTAGGCAGGGGGCATTCGTTCAGCCCCAGCATTTT | CASSRQGAFVQPQHF
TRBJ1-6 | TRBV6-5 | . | TGTGCCAGCAGTTTGCAGGGAACTCTGGTGGATTCACCCCTCCACTTT | CASSLQGTLVDSPLHF
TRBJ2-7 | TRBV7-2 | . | TGTGCCAGTGGGTCGGGGATTTGGTACGAGCAGTACTTC | CASGSGIWYEQYF
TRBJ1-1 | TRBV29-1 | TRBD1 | TGCAGCGTTGAAGGGACAGGGGGCGCGGGGACTGAAGCTTTCTTT | CSVEGTGGAGTEAFF
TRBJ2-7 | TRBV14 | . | TGTGCCAGCAGCCAAGGTAGTTACGAGCAGTACTTC | CASSQGSYEQYF
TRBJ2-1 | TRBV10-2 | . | TGCGCCAGCACCCTGACAACGAACTACAATGAGCAGTTCTTC | CASTLTTNYNEQFF
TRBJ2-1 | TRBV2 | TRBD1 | TGTGCCAGCAGTGCGGACAGGGGGAGGAATGAGCAGTTCTTC | CASSADRGRNEQFF
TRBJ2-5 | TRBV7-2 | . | TGTGCCAGCAGCTTAGTATTTAAAGAGACCCAGTACTTC | CASSLVFKETQYF
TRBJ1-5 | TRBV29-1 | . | TGCAGCGTTGAAGGCAGGGGTCATCGACGGTATAGCAATCAGCCCCAGCATTTT | CSVEGRGHRRYSNQPQHF
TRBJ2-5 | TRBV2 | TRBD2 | TGTGCCAGCAGTGACCTCACTAGCGGGAGTCGGTACTTC | CASSDLTSGSRYF
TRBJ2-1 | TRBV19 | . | TGTGCCAGTAGTATAACCCCCGACCGAACTAGAGGAGGCGAGCAGTTCTTC | CASSITPDRTRGGEQFF
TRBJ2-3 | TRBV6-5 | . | TGTGCCAGCAGGTCACTTCGGGATACGCAGTATTTT | CASRSLRDTQYF
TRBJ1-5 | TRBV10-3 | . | TGTGCCATCAGTGAGTGGGCAGGGCCGGGCAATCAGCCCCAGCATTTT | CAISEWAGPGNQPQHF
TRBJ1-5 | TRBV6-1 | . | TGTGCCAGCAGTGAATTCCCTCCCCAGTCCGGCAATCAGCCCCAGCATTTT | CASSEFPPQSGNQPQHF
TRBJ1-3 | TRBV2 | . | TGTGCCAGCAGTCGAATGGGGGGCTCTGGAAACACCATATATTTT | CASSRMGGSGNTIYF
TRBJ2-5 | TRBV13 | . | TGTGCCAGCAGCTTAACCCCAGGGGAAGAGACCCAGTACTTC | CASSLTPGEETQYF
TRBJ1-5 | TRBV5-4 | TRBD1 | TGTGCCAGCAGTCGGACAGGAAGCAATCAGCCCCAGCATTTT | CASSRTGSNQPQHF
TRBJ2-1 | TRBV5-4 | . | TGTGCCAGCAGCAACCTGAGCCATGAGCAGTTCTTC | CASSNLSHEQFF
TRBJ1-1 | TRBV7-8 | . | TGTGCCAGCAGCTTAGTTACTTGGGCCAGGGCCCCTGAAGCTTTCTTT | CASSLVTWARAPEAFF
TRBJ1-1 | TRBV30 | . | TGTGCCTGGAGTGCGGGGGGGGGAGACACTGAAGCTTTCTTT | CAWSAGGGDTEAFF
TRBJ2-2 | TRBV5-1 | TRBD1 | TGCGCCAGCAGCTTGAGGGGGCCAGGCACCGGGGAGCTGTTTTTT | CASSLRGPGTGELFF
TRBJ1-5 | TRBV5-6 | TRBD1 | TGTGCCAGCAGCGCTAGGGACAGGGGGAGCAATCAGCCCCAGCATTTT | CASSARDRGSNQPQHF
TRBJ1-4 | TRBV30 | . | TGTGCCTGGAGTGTGCGTAGTGAGGTAGAAAAACTGTTTTTT | CAWSVRSEVEKLFF
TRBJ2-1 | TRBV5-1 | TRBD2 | TGCGCCAGCAGCTTAGCGGGAGGAACCTACAATGAGCAGTTCTTC | CASSLAGGTYNEQFF
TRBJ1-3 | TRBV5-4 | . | TGTGCCAGCAGCAACACCGGGACAACTGGAAACACCATATATTTT | CASSNTGTTGNTIYF
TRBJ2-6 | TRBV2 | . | TGTGCCAGCAGTGTCTGGAGCTCTGGGGCCAACGTCCTGACTTTC | CASSVWSSGANVLTF
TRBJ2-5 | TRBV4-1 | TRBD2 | TGCGCCAGCAGCCAAGTTGCTGGACTAGCGGGAGTAGAGACCCAGTACTTC | CASSQVAGLAGVETQYF
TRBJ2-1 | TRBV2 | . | TGTGCCAGCAGTGAATCTCCCCTCTACTCCTACAATGAGCAGTTCTTC | CASSESPLYSYNEQFF
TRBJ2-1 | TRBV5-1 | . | TGCGCCAGCAGCACGAGCGGGAATGAGCAGTTCTTC | CASSTSGNEQFF
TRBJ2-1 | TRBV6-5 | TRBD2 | TGTGCCAGCCAAGGACTAGCCAGCTCCTACAATGAGCAGTTCTTC | CASQGLASSYNEQFF
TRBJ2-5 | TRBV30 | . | TGTGCCTGGAGTCCAGTGGGGAGGGAGACCCAGTACTTC | CAWSPVGRETQYF
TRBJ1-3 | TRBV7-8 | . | TGTGCCAGCAGCTCAGGGGTTGTCGGAAACACCATATATTTT | CASSSGVVGNTIYF
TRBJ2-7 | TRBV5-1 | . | TGCGCCAGCAGCTTGGCCGTCGGTGGTACCTACGAGCAGTACTTC | CASSLAVGGTYEQYF
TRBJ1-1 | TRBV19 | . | TGTGCCAGTAGTATCGGAGATTTTCCGAACACTGAAGCTTTCTTT | CASSIGDFPNTEAFF
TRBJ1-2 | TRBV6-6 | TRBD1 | TGTGCCAGCAATGTGGACAGGGTTAGGCCTAACTATGGCTACACCTTC | CASNVDRVRPNYGYTF
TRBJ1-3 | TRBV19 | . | TGTGCCAGTAGTATCGGTCTCTCTAGGTACACCATATATTTT | CASSIGLSRYTIYF
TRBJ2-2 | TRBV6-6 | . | TGTGCCAGCAGTTACTTCGGCGGGGAGCTGTTTTTT | CASSYFGGELFF
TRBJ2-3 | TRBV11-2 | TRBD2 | TGTGCCAGCAGCTCCCTTGCGGGGGGGCGGGATACGCAGTATTTT | CASSSLAGGRDTQYF
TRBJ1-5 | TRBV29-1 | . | TGCAGCGTTGTAACAGATAGCAATCAGCCCCAGCATTTT | CSVVTDSNQPQHF
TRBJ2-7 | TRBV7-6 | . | TGTGCCAGCAGCTCACAGGGAAAACCCTACGAGCAGTACTTC | CASSSQGKPYEQYF
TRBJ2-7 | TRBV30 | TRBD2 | TGTGCCTGGAGTGTACACCTCGGCCAGCGGGAGACCTACGAGCAGTACTTC | CAWSVHLGQRETYEQYF
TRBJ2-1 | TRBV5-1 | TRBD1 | TGCGCCAGCAGCTCGACAGGGGGTCGTGAGCAGTTCTTC | CASSSTGGREQFF
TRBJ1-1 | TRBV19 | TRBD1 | TGTGCCAGTAGTATGGGGACAGGGCCCACTGAAGCTTTCTTT | CASSMGTGPTEAFF
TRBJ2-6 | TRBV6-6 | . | TGTGCCAGCAGTCGCAGCGGACAGACTGGGGCCAACGTCCTGACTTTC | CASSRSGQTGANVLTF